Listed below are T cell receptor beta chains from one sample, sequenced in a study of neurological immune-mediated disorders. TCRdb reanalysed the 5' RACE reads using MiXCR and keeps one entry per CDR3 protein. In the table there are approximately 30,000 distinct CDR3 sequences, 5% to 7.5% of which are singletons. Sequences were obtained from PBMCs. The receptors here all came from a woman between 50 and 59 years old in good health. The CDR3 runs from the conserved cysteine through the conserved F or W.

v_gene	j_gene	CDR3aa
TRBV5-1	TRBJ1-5	CASSLAGTLNQPQHF
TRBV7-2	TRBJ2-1	CASSTGHGNEQFF
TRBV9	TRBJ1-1	CASSPDRTVQKAFF
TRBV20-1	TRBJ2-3	CSGERGSDTQYF
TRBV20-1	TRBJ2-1	CSARDFGTSKSEQFF
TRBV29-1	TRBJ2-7	CSVTSDWREQYF
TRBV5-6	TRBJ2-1	CASSPGQGYEQFF
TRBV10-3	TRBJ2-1	CAINPGLVDEQFF
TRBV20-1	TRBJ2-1	CSAKFPGRTYNEQFF
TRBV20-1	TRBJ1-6	CSARDQRGRDNSPLHF
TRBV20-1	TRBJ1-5	CSASPTGTGEGQPQHF
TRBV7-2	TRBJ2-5	CASSLDSKQETQYF
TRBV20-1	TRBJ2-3	CSANDSGDTQYF
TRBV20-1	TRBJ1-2	CSASRGPPEDFYGYTF
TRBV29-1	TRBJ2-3	CSTKQGGTQYF
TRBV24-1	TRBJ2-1	CATSDVTGSIKRNEQFF
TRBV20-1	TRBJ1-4	CSAYGSFLNEKLFF
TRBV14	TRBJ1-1	CASSPIQGVVTGEAFF
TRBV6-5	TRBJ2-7	CASRRTAYEQYF
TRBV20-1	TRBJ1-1	CSASPTGSGALNTEAFF
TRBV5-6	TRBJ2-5	CASSLVPWETQYF
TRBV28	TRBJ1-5	CASRADGNSNQPQHF
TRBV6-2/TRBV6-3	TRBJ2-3	CASSTGTSGKDTQYF
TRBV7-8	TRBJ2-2	CASSFSRFKDTGELFF
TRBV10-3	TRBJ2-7	CAISPHVEQYF
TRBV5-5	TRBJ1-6	CASSPGTAMSSPLHF
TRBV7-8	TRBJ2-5	CASSPRTGGHQETQYF
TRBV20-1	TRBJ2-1	CSAIPFNEQFF
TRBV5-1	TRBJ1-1	CASRHSGGGTEAFF
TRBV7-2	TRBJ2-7	CASSLDPGSSYEQYF
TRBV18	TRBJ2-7	CASSPRGQGFHEQYF
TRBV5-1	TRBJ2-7	CASSFTGTQASYEQYF
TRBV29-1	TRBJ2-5	CSVAGRGGETQYF
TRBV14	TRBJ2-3	CASSPAGVTDTQYF
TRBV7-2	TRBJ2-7	CASSSGLAYEQYF
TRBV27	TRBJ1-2	CASSPKGRAPYGYTF
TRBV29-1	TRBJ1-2	CSVEVTRMGGYTF
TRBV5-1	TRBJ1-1	CASSLQAAYTEAFF
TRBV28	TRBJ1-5	CASRARDVRNQPQHF
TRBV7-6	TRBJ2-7	CASSLTGTSYEQYF
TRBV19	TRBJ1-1	CASSMSGPEAFF
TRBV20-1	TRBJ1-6	CSARGQGGSPLHF
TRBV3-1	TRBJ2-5	CASSQGNSKETQYF
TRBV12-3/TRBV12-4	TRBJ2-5	CASSPGALETQYF
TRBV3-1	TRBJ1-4	CASSPGTWGEKLFF
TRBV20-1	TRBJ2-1	CSARDEGPEQFF
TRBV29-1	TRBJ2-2	CSVDSANTGELFF
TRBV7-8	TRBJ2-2	CASSLRVAENTGELFF
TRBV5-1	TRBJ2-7	CASSSNPGQGNHEQYF